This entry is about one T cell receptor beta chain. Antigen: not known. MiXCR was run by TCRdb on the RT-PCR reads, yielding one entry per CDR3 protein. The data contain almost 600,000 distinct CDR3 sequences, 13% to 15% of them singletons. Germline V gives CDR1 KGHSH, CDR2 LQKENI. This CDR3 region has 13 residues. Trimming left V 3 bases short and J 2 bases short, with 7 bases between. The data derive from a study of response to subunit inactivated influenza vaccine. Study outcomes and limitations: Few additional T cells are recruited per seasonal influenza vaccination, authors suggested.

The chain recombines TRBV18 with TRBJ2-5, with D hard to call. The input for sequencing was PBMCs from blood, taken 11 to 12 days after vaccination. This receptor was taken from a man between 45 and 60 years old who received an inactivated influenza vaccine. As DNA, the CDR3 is TGTGCCAGCTCACCCAGAGAACAAGAGACCCAGTACTTC. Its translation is CASSPREQETQYF. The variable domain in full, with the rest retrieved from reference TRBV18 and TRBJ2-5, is NAGVMQNPRHLVRRRGQEARLRCSPMKGHSHVYWYRQLPEEGLKFMVYLQKENIIDESGMPKERFSAEFPKEGPSILRIQQVVRGDSAAYFCASSPREQETQYFGPGTRLLVL.